Sequencing of this TCR beta chain was carried out in a study of T-cell reconstitution after alpha-beta-depleted transplantation in children (dated by TCRdb to about 2016). As for the study more broadly: Using TCR repertoire profiling, the study quantitatively followed how T-cell immune reconstitution unfolded in children after TCRalphabeta/CD19-depleted allogeneic hematopoietic cell transplantation. Broader findings and caveats from the paper: The apparently early alphabetaT-cell count recovery about two months after transplant was reportedly dependent on only several hundred rapidly expanded clones derived from non-depleted graft cells. Over subsequent months, a decline in hyperexpanded clone frequencies was noted, and after one year, T-cell counts and TCRbeta diversity were mostly ascribed to newly produced T cells. In some patients, high TCRbeta diversity at day 60 was attributed to recipient T cells and intrathymic progenitors that had survived conditioning.

The treatment or condition label, read with the paper, signifies: allogeneic hematopoietic cell transplantation with graft depleted of TCRalphabeta T cells and CD19 B cells. TCRalphabeta/CD19-depleted allogeneic hematopoietic cell grafts were given to the transplant recipients, all of whom were children. Libraries were constructed by PCR. Sequencing instrument: Illumina HiSeq 2500. To normalize quantification of the TCRbeta repertoire, the TCR libraries were built with molecular barcoding that relied on unique molecular identifiers. The public reads were run again by TCRdb, first through fastp at Q25 and then through MiXCR, and only productive beta chains were kept. Rows are combined by CDR3 protein, so each entry shows the most common genes and DNA. The sample yields more than 300,000 distinct CDR3 sequences; 15% to 20% were counted once. About 41% of the sample belongs to the ten largest clones.

About this clonotype: Its antigen is still unknown. Base-call qualities are not available, and no considerably larger clone is one nucleotide away.

Sample: PBMCs, mostly from graft donor cells, taken 360 days after TCRalphabeta/CD19-depleted stem cell transplant. The sequence derives from a male patient aged 2-9 years who had a stem cell transplant for acute lymphoblastic leukemia, so the T cells may come from the graft donor.

The sequence in DNA is TGTGCCAGCAGTTACAGATTAAAAGTCACAGGTGAAGCTTTCTTT. Its translation reads: CASSYRLKVTGEAFF. The V and J genes are TRBV6-2 or TRBV6-3 and TRBJ1-1, with a weak D call of TRBD1 (5 bases match). V loses 2 bases, J loses 7 bases, and the germline ends lie 17 bases apart. From the cysteine up to the phenylalanine, the CDR3 has a length of 15 residues. Of the read, only the CDR3 DNA is kept; its 45 bases are in frame from base 1. The germline V gene specifies MNHEY as CDR1 and SVGEGT as CDR2.